This record looks at one T cell receptor (beta chain) sequence and its context. No antigen is known for it. The method was immunoSEQ multiplex PCR; TCRdb's version includes in-frame clones alone and lacks a portion of them. Among tens of thousands of clones listed, around nine tenths were seen once. The CDR3 loop spans 15 amino acids. Per germline, CDR1 LGHNA and CDR2 YNFKEQ. V was clipped by 6 bases and J by 0 bases, with 11 bases between them. The record originates from a study of T cell responses to AZD1222 COVID-19 vaccine. Study-wide results and caveats: The peak T cell response came first, and repertoires were sampled only after it.

The specimen was peripheral blood, collected 28 days after the second AZD1222 dose. The rearrangement joins TRBV4-2 to TRBJ1-4; no clear D gene. The clonotype was recovered from an adult who received the AZD1222 COVID-19 vaccine. CDR3 in amino acids: CASRDASATNEKLFF. The CDR3 nucleotides read TGTGCCAGCAGGGACGCGTCTGCAACTAATGAAAAACTGTTTTTT.